The source of this T cell receptor (beta chain) is a study of blood T cell repertoires in COVID-19. Study-wide context: Acute-phase and convalescent COVID-19 samples originated in the United States, Italy and Spain. The cDNA or gDNA used as material had been derived from T cells, B-cell-depleted T cells, or PBMCs.

There are 14 residues in the CDR3. V trimming: 4 bases; J trimming: 7 bases; junction bases outside the gene matches: 4. Germline CDR1 and CDR2: MDHEN and SYDVKM. In the authors' methods: Scientists estimated how many nucleated cells there were by amplifying reference gene primers. Produced via immunoSEQ multiplex PCR; TCRdb's table is partial and in-frame only. V and J calls and clone size come straight from that table; D and trimming were deduced from the DNA. The repertoire consists of a few hundred thousand clones, with about 85% occurring once and the leading ten covering around 2.9%. Sequencing was done on a sample of peripheral blood. This receptor was identified in a man aged 50 to 60 who had recovered from COVID-19. The V and J genes are TRBV28 and TRBJ2-1; TRBD2 agrees at 10 bases. CDR3 amino acids: CASSSSGRRNEQFF. Here the CDR3 DNA reads TGTGCCAGCAGTTCTAGCGGGAGACGGAATGAGCAGTTCTTC.